These 22 T cell receptor beta chains were all obtained from the same sample, sequenced in a study of T cell repertoires in cytomegalovirus infection. TCRdb independently ran MiXCR on the reads; one entry per CDR3 protein. The sample lists fewer than 550,000 distinct CDR3 sequences, 16% occurring once. Sequenced: CD8+ T cells from PBMCs. The receptor source for this set is a human donor in good health (CMV status not recorded). Some clones in this sample may be carry-over from other donors' samples.

This clonotype appeared many times. The chain has TRBV12-3 or TRBV12-4 and TRBJ2-1, with 13 nucleotides matching TRBD2. Trimming removed 5 bases from V and 7 bases from J; junction bases left unmatched: 2. This CDR3 spans 14 amino acids. The CDR3 here is CASSLTSGGNEQFF. CDR3 DNA: TGTGCCAGCAGTCTGACTAGCGGGGGGAATGAGCAGTTCTTC.

The chain recombines TRBV4-1 with TRBJ2-7, with 8 bases identical to TRBD2. CDR1 is MGHRA and CDR2 is YSYEKL in the germline V gene. Unmatched junction bases numbered 13, after V lost 2 bases and J lost 4 bases. This CDR3 comprises 17 residues. This CDR3 is CASSQRSGIGGGYEQYF. The DNA of the CDR3 is TGCGCCAGCAGCCAACGTAGCGGGATAGGTGGGGGGTACGAGCAGTACTTC.

This clonotype was detected a few times. V usage is TRBV27 and J usage is TRBJ1-2; the D gene is possibly TRBD1 (6 bases). Germline V gene data show CDR1 as MNHEY and CDR2 as SMNVEV (reference sequence). The CDR3 spans 16 residues. V lost 6 bases to trimming and J lost 6 bases, with 23 bases between them. CDR3 sequence: CASSLGGRPRLNGYTF. Written as DNA, the CDR3 is TGTGCCAGCAGCCTCGGGGGCAGGCCGCGTCTAAATGGCTACACCTTC.

This clonotype appeared many times. The chain carries TRBV7-8 and TRBJ2-1, with TRBD2 matching over 9 bases. V was clipped by 4 bases and J by 8 bases; unmatched bases: 6. CDR1 and CDR2 from the germline V gene are SGHVS and FQNEAQ. This CDR3 is built from 14 residues. The CDR3 sequence: CASSSAGGSDEQFF. The CDR3 region has the DNA TGTGCCAGCAGCTCTGCGGGGGGGAGCGATGAGCAGTTCTTC.

As to this clonotype: A single base separates this from a much larger clone, so it may be a read error. CDR3 protein: CASNLAAYVQYF. The DNA of the CDR3 is TGTGCCAGCAACTTAGCTGCCTACGTGCAGTACTTC. The rearrangement uses TRBV7-8 and TRBJ2-7, with D unresolved. Germline V lookup: CDR1 SGHVS, CDR2 FQNEAQ. The CDR3 contains 12 residues.

The chain is built from TRBV10-3 and TRBJ2-1, with D unclear. CDR3 size: 12 residues. The germline CDR1 and CDR2 sequences are ENHRY and SYGVKD. V was cut by 0 bases and J by 9 bases, with 6 bases left in between. The CDR3 DNA reads as TGTGCCATCAGTGAGTCGCCGTTTGAGCAGTTCTTC. Translated, it gives CAISESPFEQFF.

This clonotype was observed many times. The J gene is TRBJ2-5, the V gene TRBV7-8, with TRBD1 identical over 12 bases. CDR1 SGHVS and CDR2 FQNEAQ come from the germline V gene. The CDR3 contains 17 residues. Unmatched junction bases numbered 8, after V lost 1 base and J lost 5 bases. The CDR3 DNA sequence: TGTGCCAGCAGCTTAGAACCGGGGACAGGGGGCGGTGAGACCCAGTACTTC. Protein product: CASSLEPGTGGGETQYF.

A few counts support this clonotype. The V gene is TRBV20-1, the J gene TRBJ2-3; D may match TRBD1 or TRBD2 (5 bases each). Trimming removed 3 bases at V and 6 bases at J, with 19 bases between. CDR3 size: 15 residues. Germline-derived CDR1 and CDR2 are DFQATT and SNEGSKA (reference sequence). CDR3 bases: TGCAGTGCTAGGGTACCGGGACGACCGACGGATACGCAGTATTTT. Translated, it gives CSARVPGRPTDTQYF.

In its sample, this clonotype was seen a few times. The rearrangement joins TRBV7-9 to TRBJ2-1; D is possibly TRBD2 (7 bases). The germline V and J ends were trimmed by 9 bases and 3 bases, with 18 bases remaining between them. The CDR3 contains 15 residues. The V gene's germline CDR1 is SEHNR and CDR2 FQNEAQ (reference sequence). This CDR3 reads CASNEGGGYYNEQFF. CDR3 bases: TGTGCCAGTAATGAGGGGGGGGGCTACTACAATGAGCAGTTCTTC.

There are a few counts of this clonotype. This sequence joins TRBV6-4 and TRBJ2-2; D is unresolved. Per germline, CDR1 MRHNA and CDR2 SNTAGT. The CDR3 is made up of 14 amino acids. V was cut by 6 bases and J by 1 base, with 9 bases left in between. CDR3 in amino acids: CASSRRMNTGELFF. The CDR3 DNA reads TGTGCCAGCAGCCGAAGGATGAACACCGGGGAGCTGTTTTTT.

The chain has TRBV5-4 and TRBJ1-1; 8 bases agree with TRBD1. V lost 2 bases to trimming and J lost 0 bases; unmatched junction nucleotides: 3. CDR1 SGHNT and CDR2 YYREEE come from the germline V gene (reference sequence). CDR3 length: 15 amino acids. CDR3 sequence reads: CASSFRTGLNTEAFF. CDR3 coding DNA: TGTGCCAGCAGCTTCAGGACAGGGCTGAACACTGAAGCTTTCTTT.

This clonotype was counted at least ten times. J is TRBJ2-3 and V is TRBV7-8; 8 positions match TRBD1. The length of the CDR3 is 15 residues. The germline V gene has CDR1 SGHVS and CDR2 FQNEAQ. V was pared by 3 bases and J by 1 base, with 3 bases of the junction left unmatched. DNA of the CDR3: TGTGCCAGCAGCTTCAGGGGGCGCGGCACAGATACGCAGTATTTT. It encodes CASSFRGRGTDTQYF.

The table lists this clonotype with many counts. This rearrangement joins TRBV19 to TRBJ1-1; D is ambiguous. Trimming shortened V by 7 bases and J by 1 base, and 13 bases separated the two germline ends. This CDR3 contains 14 residues. Germline values: CDR1 LNHDA, CDR2 SQIVND (reference sequence). As DNA, the CDR3 is TGTGCCAGTACCTTTCAATATACGAACACTGAAGCTTTCTTT. It encodes CASTFQYTNTEAFF. The entire variable domain, with the rest obtained from reference TRBV19 and TRBJ1-1, is as follows: DGGITQSPKYLFRKEGQNVTLSCEQNLNHDAMYWYRQDPGQGLRLIYYSQIVNDFQKGDIAEGYSVSREKKESFPLTVTSAQKNPTAFYLCASTFQYTNTEAFFGQGTRLTVV.

The rearrangement joins TRBV20-1 to TRBJ2-1, with TRBD2 matching 11 bases. Germline loops: CDR1 DFQATT, CDR2 SNEGSKA (reference sequence). V was clipped by 0 bases and J by 8 bases; unmatched bases: 6. This CDR3 is built from 15 residues. CDR3 amino acids: CSARDPTSGSHEQFF. The CDR3, as DNA: TGCAGTGCTAGAGATCCCACTAGCGGGAGCCATGAGCAGTTCTTC.

The chain carries TRBV6-1 and TRBJ2-2, with TRBD2 matching over 8 bases. Germline trimming cut 5 bases from V and 10 bases from J; bases unmatched to any gene: 9. From germline, CDR1 is MNHNS and CDR2 SASEGT. This CDR3 has 14 amino acids. The CDR3 spells CASSTSGLGKELFF. CDR3 DNA: TGTGCCAGCAGTACTAGCGGCCTCGGGAAGGAGCTGTTTTTT.

In its sample, this clonotype was seen many times. V and J are TRBV19 and TRBJ2-2; D perhaps matches TRBD2 (6 bases). Germline CDR1 LNHDA, CDR2 SQIVND (reference sequence). The CDR3 runs 15 residues. The CDR3 here is CATFEEGQNTGELFF. CDR3 DNA sequence: TGTGCGACCTTTGAGGAGGGCCAGAACACCGGGGAGCTGTTTTTT.

The rearrangement uses TRBV27 and TRBJ2-7, with D uncertain. CDR1 is MNHEY and CDR2 is SMNVEV in the germline V gene (reference sequence). V dropped 2 bases and J dropped 2 bases, with 10 bases sitting between them. This CDR3 contains 14 residues. In nucleotides, the CDR3 is TGTGCCAGCAGTTTAAGTTACGCCACCTACGAGCAGTACTTC. Translated: CASSLSYATYEQYF.

V gene TRBV27 combines with J gene TRBJ2-7; D is unresolved. Trimming stripped 2 bases from V and 4 bases from J, with 12 bases between. The length of the CDR3 is 14 residues. Germline loops: CDR1 MNHEY, CDR2 SMNVEV (reference sequence). The CDR3 DNA reads as TGTGCCAGCAGTTTAAATTCGGCAGTTTACGAGCAGTACTTC. Amino acids: CASSLNSAVYEQYF.

This clonotype has ten or more counts. The chain carries TRBV4-1 and TRBJ2-7, with TRBD1 matching over 7 bases. Trimming cost V 4 bases and J 1 base; bases outside gene matches: 7. This CDR3 is 15 amino acids long. Germline-derived CDR1 and CDR2 are MGHRA and YSYEKL. The CDR3 DNA reads as TGCGCCAGCAGCCTCGCCGAGACAGGGTCCTACGAGCAGTACTTC. This encodes CASSLAETGSYEQYF.

J is TRBJ2-7 and V is TRBV19, with D perhaps matching TRBD1 (6 bases). Trimming left V 7 bases short and J 7 bases short, with 11 bases between. Germline lookup yields CDR1 LNHDA and CDR2 SQIVND (reference sequence). The CDR3 length is 11 residues. CDR3 in amino acids: CASNNRGEQYF. CDR3 coding DNA: TGTGCCAGTAACAATAGGGGGGAGCAGTACTTC.

This clonotype was counted ten times or more. CDR3 sequence: CASSSLPGEAGELFF. The CDR3 coding sequence is TGTGCCAGCAGTTCACTCCCAGGGGAGGCCGGGGAGCTGTTTTTT. The V call is TRBV28, the J call TRBJ2-2; either TRBD1 or TRBD2 may supply D (6 bases each). CDR1 and CDR2 from the germline V gene are MDHEN and SYDVKM. CDR3 length: 15 amino acids. V shed 4 bases and J shed 6 bases, with 15 bases lying between them.

This clonotype appeared many times. The CDR3 DNA sequence: TGCGCCAGCAGCTTAGGACAGGGCCGCGCCGATGAGCAGTTCTTC. Translated, it gives CASSLGQGRADEQFF. The J gene is TRBJ2-1, the V gene TRBV5-1; 8 bases are a match to TRBD1. The V gene end was trimmed by 2 bases and the J gene end by 8 bases; junction bases not matched to a gene: 9. In germline, CDR1 is SGHRS, CDR2 YFSETQ. The CDR3 covers 15 residues.